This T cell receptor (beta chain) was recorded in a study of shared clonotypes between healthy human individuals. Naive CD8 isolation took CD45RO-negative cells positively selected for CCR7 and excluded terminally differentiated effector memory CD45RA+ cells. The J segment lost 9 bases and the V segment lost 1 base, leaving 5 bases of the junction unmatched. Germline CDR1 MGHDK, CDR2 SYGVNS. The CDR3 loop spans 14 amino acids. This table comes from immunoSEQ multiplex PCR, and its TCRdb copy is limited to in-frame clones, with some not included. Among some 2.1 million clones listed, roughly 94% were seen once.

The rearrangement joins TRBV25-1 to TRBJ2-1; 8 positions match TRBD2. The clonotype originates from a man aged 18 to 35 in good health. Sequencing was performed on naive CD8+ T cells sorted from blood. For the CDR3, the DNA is TGTGCCAGCAGTGAATTCGGGAGGGCCGGTGAGCAGTTCTTC. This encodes CASSEFGRAGEQFF.